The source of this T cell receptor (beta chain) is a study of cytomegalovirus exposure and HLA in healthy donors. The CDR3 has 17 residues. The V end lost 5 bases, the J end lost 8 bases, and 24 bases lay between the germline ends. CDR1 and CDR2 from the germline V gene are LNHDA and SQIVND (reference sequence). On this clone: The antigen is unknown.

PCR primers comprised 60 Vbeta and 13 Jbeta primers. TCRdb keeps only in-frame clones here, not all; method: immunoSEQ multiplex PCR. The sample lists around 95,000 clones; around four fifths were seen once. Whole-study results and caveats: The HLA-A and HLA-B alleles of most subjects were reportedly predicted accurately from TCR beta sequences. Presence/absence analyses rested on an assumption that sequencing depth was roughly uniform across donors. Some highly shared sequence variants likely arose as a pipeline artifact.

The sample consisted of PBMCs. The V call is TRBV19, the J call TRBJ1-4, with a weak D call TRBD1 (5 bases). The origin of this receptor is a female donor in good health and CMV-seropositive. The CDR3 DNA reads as TGTGCCAGTAGTGCCAGCGTCCGGTCGGGGGGGAAGGAAAAACTGTTTTTT. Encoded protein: CASSASVRSGGKEKLFF.